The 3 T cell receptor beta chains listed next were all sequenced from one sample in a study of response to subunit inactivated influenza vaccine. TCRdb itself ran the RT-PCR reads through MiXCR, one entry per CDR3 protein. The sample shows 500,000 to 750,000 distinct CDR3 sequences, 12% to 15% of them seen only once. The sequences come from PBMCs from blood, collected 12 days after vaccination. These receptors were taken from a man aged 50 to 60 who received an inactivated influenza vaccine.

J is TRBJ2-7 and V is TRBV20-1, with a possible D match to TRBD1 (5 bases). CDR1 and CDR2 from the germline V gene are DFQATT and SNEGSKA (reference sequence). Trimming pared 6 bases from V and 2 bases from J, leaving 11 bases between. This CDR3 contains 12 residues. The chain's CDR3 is CSATQGPYEQYF. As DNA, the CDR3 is TGCAGTGCAACGCAGGGCCCCTACGAGCAGTACTTC.

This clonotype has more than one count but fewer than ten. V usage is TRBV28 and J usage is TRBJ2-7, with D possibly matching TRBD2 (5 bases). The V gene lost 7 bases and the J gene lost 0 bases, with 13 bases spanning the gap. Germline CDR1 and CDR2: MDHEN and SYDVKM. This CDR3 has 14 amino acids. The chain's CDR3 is CASIVRSGSYEQYF. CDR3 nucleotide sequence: TGTGCCAGCATTGTCCGCAGCGGCTCCTACGAGCAGTACTTC.

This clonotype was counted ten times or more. The CDR3 nucleotides read TGTGCCAGCAGTTTGGGGTCGGGCTTCTATGGCTACACCTTC. It encodes CASSLGSGFYGYTF. The chain uses TRBV12-3 or TRBV12-4 and TRBJ1-2; no clear D gene. The CDR3 spans 14 residues. V was pared by 3 bases and J by 4 bases, with 12 bases between.